This T cell receptor (beta chain) was documented in a study of CD8 T cells in Susac syndrome. This clonotype was counted once. The CDR3 is 17 residues long. V lost 0 bases, J lost 8 bases, and 11 bases stayed unmatched. Germline loops: CDR1 MGHRA, CDR2 YSYEKL. Random hexamers served to reverse transcribe roughly 0.5 to 1 ug RNA. MiXCR was run by TCRdb on the immunoSEQ multiplex PCR reads, yielding one entry per CDR3 protein. Among about 430,000 distinct CDR3 sequences listed, around 85% were seen once. The clonotype comes from a human donor with multiple sclerosis. The sequenced sample consisted of CD8+ T cells from PBMCs. V usage is TRBV4-1 and J usage is TRBJ2-2, with TRBD2 matching 8 bases. DNA for the CDR3: TGCGCCAGCAGCCAAGATACTAGCGGAGATTATCTGGGGGAGCTGTTTTTT. It is translated as CASSQDTSGDYLGELFF.